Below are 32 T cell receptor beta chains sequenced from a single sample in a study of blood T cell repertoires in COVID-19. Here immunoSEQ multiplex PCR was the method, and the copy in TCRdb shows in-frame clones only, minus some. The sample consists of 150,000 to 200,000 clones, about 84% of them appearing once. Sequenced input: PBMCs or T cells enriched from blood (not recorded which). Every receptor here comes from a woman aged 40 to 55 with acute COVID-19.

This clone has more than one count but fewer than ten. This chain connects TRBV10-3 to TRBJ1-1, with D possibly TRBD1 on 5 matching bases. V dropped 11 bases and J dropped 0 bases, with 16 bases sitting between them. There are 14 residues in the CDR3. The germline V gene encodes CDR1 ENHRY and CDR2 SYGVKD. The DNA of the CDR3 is TGTGCCCTTCGGGGGGACGGGATGAACACTGAAGCTTTCTTT. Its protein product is CALRGDGMNTEAFF.

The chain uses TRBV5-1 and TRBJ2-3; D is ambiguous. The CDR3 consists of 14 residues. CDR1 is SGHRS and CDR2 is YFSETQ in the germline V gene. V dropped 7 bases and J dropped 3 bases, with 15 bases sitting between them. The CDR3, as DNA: TGCGCCAGCCTGGAGCAATATCCAACAGATACGCAGTATTTT. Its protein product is CASLEQYPTDTQYF.

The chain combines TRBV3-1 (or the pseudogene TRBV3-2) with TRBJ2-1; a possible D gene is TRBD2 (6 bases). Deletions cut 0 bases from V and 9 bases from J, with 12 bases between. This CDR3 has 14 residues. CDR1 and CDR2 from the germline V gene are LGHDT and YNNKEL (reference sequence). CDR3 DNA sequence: TGTGCCAGCAGCCAAGATCGAGCGGGCTCTGAGCAGTTCTTC. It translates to CASSQDRAGSEQFF.

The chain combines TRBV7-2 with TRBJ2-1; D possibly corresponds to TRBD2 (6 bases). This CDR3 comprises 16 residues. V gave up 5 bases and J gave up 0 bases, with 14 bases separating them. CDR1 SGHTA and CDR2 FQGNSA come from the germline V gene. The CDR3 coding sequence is TGTGCCAGCAGCCCAAGTCCCGGGAGCTCCTACAATGAGCAGTTCTTC. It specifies CASSPSPGSSYNEQFF. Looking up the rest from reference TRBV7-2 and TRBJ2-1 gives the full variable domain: GAGVSQSPSNKVTEKGKDVELRCDPISGHTALYWYRQSLGQGLEFLIYFQGNSAPDKSGLPSDRFSAERTGGSVSTLTIQRTQQEDSAVYLCASSPSPGSSYNEQFFGPGTRLTVL.

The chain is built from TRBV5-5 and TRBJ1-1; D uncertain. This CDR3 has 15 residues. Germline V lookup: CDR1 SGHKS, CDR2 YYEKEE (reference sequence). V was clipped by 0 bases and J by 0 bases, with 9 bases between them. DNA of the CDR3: TGTGCCAGCAGCTTGGTGGGCAGTTTGAACACTGAAGCTTTCTTT. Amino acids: CASSLVGSLNTEAFF.

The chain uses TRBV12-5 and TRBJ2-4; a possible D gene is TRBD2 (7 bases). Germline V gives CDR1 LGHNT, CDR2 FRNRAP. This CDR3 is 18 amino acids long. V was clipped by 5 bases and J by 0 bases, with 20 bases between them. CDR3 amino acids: CASGLRWGGGLAKNIQYF. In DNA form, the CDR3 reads TGTGCTAGTGGTCTCCGCTGGGGAGGGGGTTTAGCCAAAAACATTCAGTACTTC.

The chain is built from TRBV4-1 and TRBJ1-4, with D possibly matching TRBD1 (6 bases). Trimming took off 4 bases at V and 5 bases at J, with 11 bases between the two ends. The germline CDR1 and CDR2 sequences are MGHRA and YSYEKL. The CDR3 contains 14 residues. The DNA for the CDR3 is TGCGCCAGCAGCCCTCAGGGGCTCAATGAAAAACTGTTTTTT. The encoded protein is CASSPQGLNEKLFF.

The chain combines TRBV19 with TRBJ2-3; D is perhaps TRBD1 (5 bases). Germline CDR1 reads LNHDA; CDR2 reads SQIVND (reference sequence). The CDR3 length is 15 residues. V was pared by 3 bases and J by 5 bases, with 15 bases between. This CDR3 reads CASSIRVGLGDTQYF. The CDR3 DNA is TGTGCCAGTAGTATTAGGGTGGGGCTGGGAGATACGCAGTATTTT.

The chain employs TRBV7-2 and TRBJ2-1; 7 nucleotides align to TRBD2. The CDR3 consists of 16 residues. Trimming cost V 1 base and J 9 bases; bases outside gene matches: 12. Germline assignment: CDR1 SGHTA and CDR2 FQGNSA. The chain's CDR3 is CASSLGGGAFRSEQFF. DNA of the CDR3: TGTGCCAGCAGCTTAGGGGGGGGAGCTTTTAGGAGTGAGCAGTTCTTC.

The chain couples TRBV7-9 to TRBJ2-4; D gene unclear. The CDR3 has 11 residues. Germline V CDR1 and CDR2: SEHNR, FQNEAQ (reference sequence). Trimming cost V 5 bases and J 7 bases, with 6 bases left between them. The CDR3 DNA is TGTGCCAGCAGCCGAGGCAACATTCAGTACTTC. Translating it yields CASSRGNIQYF.

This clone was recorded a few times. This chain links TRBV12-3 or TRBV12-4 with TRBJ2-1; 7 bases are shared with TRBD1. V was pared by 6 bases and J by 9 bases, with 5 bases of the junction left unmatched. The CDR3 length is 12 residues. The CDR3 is CASSSTGSEQFF. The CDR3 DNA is TGTGCCAGCAGCTCGACAGGGAGTGAGCAGTTCTTC.

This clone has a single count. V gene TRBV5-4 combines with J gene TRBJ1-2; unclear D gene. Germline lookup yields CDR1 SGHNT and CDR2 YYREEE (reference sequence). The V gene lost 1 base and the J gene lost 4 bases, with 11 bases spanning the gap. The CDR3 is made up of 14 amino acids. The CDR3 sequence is CASSLTGIPYGYTF. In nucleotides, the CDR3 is TGTGCCAGCAGCTTGACCGGGATCCCCTATGGCTACACCTTC.

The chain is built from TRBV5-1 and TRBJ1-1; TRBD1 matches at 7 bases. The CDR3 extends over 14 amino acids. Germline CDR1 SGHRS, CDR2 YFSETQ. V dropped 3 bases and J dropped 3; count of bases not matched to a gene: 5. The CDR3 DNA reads TGCGCCAGCAGCTCCCAGGGGGTGTACACTGAAGCTTTCTTT. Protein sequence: CASSSQGVYTEAFF.

The DNA for the CDR3 is TGTGCCAGCTCACCACAGTTGACAGGCGGTTCACCCCTCCACTTT. It translates to CASSPQLTGGSPLHF. The rearrangement links TRBV18 to TRBJ1-6, with D possibly being TRBD1 (6 bases). Trimming shortened V by 1 base and J by 9 bases, and 13 bases separated the two germline ends. Germline-derived CDR1 and CDR2 are KGHSH and LQKENI. The CDR3 is 15 amino acids.

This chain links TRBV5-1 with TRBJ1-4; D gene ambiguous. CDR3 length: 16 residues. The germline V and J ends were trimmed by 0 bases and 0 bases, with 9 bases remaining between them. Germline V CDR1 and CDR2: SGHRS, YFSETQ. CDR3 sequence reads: CASSLVGLPTNEKLFF. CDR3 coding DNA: TGCGCCAGCAGCTTGGTGGGCCTTCCAACTAATGAAAAACTGTTTTTT.

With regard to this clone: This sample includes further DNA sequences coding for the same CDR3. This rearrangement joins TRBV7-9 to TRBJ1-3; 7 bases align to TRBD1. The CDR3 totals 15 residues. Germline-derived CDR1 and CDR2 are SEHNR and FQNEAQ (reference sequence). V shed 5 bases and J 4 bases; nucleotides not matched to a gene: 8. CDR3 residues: CASSPSGGSGNTIYF. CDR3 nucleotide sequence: TGTGCCAGCAGCCCTTCAGGGGGATCCGGAAACACCATATATTTT. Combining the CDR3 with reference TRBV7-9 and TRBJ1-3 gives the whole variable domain DTGVSQNPRHKITKRGQNVTFRCDPISEHNRLYWYRQTLGQGPEFLTYFQNEAQLEKSRLLSDRFSAERPKGSFSTLEIQRTEQGDSAMYLCASSPSGGSGNTIYFGEGSWLTVV.

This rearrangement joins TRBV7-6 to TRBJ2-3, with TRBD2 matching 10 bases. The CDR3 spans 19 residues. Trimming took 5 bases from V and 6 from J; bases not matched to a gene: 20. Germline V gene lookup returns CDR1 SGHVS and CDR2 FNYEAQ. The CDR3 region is CASSQSGGGLAGEGDTQYF. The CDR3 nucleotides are TGTGCCAGCAGCCAAAGCGGGGGGGGCTTAGCGGGAGAAGGTGATACGCAGTATTTT.

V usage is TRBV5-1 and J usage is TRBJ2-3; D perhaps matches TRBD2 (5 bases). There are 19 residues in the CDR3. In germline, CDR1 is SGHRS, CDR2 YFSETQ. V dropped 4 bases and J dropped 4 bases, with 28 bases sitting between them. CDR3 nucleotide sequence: TGCGCCAGCAGCCCAATTTCCCCCTTGCTCTCCAAGCGGCCAGATACGCAGTATTTT. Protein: CASSPISPLLSKRPDTQYF.

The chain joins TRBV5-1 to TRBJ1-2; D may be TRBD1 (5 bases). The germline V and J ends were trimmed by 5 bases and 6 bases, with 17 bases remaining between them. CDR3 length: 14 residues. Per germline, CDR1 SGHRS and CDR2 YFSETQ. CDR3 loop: CASRVGQGENGYTF. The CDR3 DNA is TGCGCCAGCAGGGTTGGGCAGGGTGAGAATGGCTACACCTTC.

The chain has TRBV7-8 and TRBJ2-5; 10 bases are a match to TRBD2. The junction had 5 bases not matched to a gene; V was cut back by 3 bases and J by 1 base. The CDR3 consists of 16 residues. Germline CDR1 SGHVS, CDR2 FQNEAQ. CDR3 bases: TGTGCCAGCAGCTTGGGGCTAGCGGGAGTCCAAGAGACCCAGTACTTC. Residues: CASSLGLAGVQETQYF.

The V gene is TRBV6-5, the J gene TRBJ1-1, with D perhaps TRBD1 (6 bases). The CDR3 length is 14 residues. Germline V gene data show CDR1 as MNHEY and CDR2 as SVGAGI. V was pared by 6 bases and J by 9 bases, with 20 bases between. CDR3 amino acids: CASSDELRGSKAFF. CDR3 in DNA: TGTGCCAGCAGCGATGAACTGAGGGGGTCGAAAGCTTTCTTT.

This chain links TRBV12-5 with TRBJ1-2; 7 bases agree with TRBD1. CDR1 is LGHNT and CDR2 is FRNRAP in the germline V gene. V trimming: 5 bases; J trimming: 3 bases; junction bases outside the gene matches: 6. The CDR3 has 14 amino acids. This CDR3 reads CASGVTGIYYGYTF. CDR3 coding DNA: TGTGCTAGTGGTGTGACAGGGATCTACTATGGCTACACCTTC.

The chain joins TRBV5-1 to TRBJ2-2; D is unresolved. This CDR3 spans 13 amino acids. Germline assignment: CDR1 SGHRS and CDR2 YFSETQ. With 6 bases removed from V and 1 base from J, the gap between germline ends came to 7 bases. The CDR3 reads CASNSGNTGELFF. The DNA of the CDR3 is TGCGCCAGCAACTCCGGGAACACCGGGGAGCTGTTTTTT. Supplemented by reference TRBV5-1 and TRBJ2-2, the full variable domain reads KAGVTQTPRYLIKTRGQQVTLSCSPISGHRSVSWYQQTPGQGLQFLFEYFSETQRNKGNFPGRFSGRQFSNSRSEMNVSTLELGDSALYLCASNSGNTGELFFGEGSRLTVL.

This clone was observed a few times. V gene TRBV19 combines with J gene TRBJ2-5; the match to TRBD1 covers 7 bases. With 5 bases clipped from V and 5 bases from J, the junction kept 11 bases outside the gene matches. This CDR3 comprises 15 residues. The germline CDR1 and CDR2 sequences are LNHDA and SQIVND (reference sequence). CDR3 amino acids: CASSAGTALLETQYF. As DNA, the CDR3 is TGTGCCAGTAGTGCAGGGACAGCCCTGTTGGAGACCCAGTACTTC.

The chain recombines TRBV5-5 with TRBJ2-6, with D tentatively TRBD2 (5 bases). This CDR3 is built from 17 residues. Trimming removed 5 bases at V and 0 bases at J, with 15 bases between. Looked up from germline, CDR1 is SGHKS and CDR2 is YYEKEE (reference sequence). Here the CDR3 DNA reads TGTGCCAGCAGGCGGGTCCTTACCTCCTCTGGGGCCAACGTCCTGACTTTC. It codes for CASRRVLTSSGANVLTF.

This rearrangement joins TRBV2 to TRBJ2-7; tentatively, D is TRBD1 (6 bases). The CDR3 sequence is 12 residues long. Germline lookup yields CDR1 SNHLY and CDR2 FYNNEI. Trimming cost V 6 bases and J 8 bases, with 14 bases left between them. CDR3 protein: CASSLSGTKQYV. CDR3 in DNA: TGTGCCAGCAGCCTATCCGGGACAAAGCAGTACGTC.

Here the CDR3 DNA reads TGTGCCAGCAGTTTCCTTCTAGCGGGAAGGGCCCCAGATACGCAGTATTTT. This encodes CASSFLLAGRAPDTQYF. The chain uses TRBV28 and TRBJ2-3; the match to TRBD2 covers 9 bases. V shed 3 bases and J 4 bases; nucleotides not matched to a gene: 11. Germline CDR1 and CDR2: MDHEN and SYDVKM. This CDR3 is built from 17 residues.

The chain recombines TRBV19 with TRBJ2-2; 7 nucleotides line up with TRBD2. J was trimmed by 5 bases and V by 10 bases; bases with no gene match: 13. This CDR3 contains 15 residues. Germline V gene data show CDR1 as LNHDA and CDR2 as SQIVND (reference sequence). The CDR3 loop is CATHTGEGVTGELFF. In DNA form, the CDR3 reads TGTGCCACCCATACCGGGGAGGGAGTAACCGGGGAGCTGTTTTTT.

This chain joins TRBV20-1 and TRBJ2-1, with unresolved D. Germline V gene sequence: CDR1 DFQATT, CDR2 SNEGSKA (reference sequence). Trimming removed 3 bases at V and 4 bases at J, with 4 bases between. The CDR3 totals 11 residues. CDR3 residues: CSAREYNEQFF. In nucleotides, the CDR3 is TGCAGTGCTAGGGAGTACAATGAGCAGTTCTTC.

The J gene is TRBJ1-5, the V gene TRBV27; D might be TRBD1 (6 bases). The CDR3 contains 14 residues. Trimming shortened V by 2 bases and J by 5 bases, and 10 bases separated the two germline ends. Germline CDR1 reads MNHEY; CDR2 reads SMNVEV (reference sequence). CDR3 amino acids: CASSLRGGDQPQHF. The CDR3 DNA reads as TGTGCCAGCAGTTTACGGGGGGGCGATCAGCCCCAGCATTTT.

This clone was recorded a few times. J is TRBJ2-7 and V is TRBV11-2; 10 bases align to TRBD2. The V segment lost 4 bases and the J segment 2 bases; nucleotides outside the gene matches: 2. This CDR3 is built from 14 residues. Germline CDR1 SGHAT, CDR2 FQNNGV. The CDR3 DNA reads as TGTGCCAGCAGCTGGACTAGCGGACCCTACGAGCAGTACTTC. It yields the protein CASSWTSGPYEQYF.

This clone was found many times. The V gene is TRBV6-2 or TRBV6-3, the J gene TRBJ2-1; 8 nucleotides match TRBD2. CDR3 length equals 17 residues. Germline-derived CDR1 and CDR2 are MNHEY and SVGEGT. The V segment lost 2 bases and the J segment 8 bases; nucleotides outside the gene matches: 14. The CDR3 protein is CASSYLPFSGMFDEQFF. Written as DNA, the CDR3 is TGTGCCAGCAGTTACCTCCCATTTAGCGGGATGTTCGATGAGCAGTTCTTC.